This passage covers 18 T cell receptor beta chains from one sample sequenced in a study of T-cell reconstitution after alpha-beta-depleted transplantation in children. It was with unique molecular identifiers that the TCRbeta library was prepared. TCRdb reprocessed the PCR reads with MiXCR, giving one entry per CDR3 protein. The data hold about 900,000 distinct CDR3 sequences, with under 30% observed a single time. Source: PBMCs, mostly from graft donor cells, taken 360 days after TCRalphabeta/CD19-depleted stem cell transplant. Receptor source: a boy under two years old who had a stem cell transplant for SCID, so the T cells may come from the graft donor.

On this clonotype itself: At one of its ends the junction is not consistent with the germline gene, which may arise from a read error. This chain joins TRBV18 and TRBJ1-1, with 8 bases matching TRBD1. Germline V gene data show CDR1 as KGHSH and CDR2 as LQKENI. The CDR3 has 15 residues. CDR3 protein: CASSPRQGKNTVAFF. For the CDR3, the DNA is TGTGCCAGCTCACCTAGACAGGGGAAGAACACTGTAGCTTTCTTT.

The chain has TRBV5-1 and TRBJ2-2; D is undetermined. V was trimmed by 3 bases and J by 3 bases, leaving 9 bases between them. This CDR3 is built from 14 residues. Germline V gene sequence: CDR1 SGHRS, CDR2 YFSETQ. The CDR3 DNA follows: TGCGCCAGCAGCTCGAAGATAGACACCGGGGAGCTGTTTTTT. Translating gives CASSSKIDTGELFF. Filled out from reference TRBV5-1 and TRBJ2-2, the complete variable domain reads KAGVTQTPRYLIKTRGQQVTLSCSPISGHRSVSWYQQTPGQGLQFLFEYFSETQRNKGNFPGRFSGRQFSNSRSEMNVSTLELGDSALYLCASSSKIDTGELFFGEGSRLTVL.

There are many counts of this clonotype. The CDR3 sequence is CASSREGTGELFF. CDR3 DNA sequence: TGCGCCAGCAGCCGGGAAGGCACAGGGGAGCTGTTTTTT. The chain is built from TRBV4-3 and TRBJ2-2; D is unclear. Trimming removed 4 bases from V and 8 bases from J, with 11 bases in between. Germline CDR1 is LGHNA and CDR2 is YSLEER. The length of the CDR3 is 13 residues.

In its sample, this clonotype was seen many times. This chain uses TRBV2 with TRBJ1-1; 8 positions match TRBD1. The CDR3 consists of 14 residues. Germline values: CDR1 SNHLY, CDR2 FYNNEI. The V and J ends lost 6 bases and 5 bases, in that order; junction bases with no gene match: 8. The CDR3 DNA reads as TGTGCCAGCAGAGTCCAGGGGGCTGGGACTGAAGCTTTCTTT. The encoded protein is CASRVQGAGTEAFF.

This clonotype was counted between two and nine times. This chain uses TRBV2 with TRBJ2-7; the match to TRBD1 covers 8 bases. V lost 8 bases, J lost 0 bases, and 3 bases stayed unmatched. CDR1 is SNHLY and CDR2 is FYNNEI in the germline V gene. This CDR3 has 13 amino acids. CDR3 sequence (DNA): TGTGCCAGCGGCAGGGGGCCCTCCTACGAGCAGTACTTC. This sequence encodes CASGRGPSYEQYF.

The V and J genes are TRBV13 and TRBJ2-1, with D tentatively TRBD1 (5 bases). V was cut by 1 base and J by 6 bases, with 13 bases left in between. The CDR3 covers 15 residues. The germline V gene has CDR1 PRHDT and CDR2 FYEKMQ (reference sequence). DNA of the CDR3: TGTGCCAGCAGCTTAGAGGGGTCCGCGAGCAATGAGCAGTTCTTC. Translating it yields CASSLEGSASNEQFF.

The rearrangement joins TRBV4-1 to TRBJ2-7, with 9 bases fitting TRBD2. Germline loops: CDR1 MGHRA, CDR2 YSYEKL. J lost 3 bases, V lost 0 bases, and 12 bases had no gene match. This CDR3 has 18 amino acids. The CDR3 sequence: CASSQDRMGTSTFYEQYF. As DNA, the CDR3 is TGCGCCAGCAGCCAAGATAGAATGGGGACTAGCACCTTCTACGAGCAGTACTTC.

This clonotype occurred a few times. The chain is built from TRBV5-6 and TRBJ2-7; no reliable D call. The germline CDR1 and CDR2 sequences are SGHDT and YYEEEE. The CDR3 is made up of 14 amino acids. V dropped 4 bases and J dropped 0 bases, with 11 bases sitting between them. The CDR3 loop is CASSVIGYSYEQYF. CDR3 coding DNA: TGTGCCAGCAGCGTGATCGGGTACTCCTACGAGCAGTACTTC.

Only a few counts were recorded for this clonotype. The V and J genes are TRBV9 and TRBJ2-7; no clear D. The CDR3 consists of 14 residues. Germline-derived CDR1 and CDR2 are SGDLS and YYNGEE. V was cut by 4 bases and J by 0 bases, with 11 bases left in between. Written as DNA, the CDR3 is TGTGCCAGCAGCCCTCCGGACGGCTCCTACGAGCAGTACTTC. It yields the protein CASSPPDGSYEQYF. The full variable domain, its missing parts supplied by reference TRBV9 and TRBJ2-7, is DSGVTQTPKHLITATGQRVTLRCSPRSGDLSVYWYQQSLDQGLQFLIQYYNGEERAKGNILERFSAQQFPDLHSELNLSSLELGDSALYFCASSPPDGSYEQYFGPGTRLTVT.

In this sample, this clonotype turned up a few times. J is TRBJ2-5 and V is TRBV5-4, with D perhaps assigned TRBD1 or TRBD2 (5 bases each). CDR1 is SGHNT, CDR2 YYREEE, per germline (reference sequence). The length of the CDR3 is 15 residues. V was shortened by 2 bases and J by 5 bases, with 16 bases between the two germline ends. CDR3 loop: CASSLPGPPQETQYF. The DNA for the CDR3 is TGTGCCAGCAGCTTACCGGGACCCCCTCAGGAGACCCAGTACTTC.

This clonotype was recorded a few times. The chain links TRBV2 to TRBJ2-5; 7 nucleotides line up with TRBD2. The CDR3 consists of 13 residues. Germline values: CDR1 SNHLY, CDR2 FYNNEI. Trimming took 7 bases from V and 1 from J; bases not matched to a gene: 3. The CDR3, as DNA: TGTGCCAGCAAGGGACTACCCCAAGAGACCCAGTACTTC. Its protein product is CASKGLPQETQYF.

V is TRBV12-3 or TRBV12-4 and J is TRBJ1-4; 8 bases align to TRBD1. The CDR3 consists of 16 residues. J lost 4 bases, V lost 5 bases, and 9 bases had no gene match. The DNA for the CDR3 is TGTGCCAGCAGTCCGCCCTGGACAGGGATTAATGAAAAACTGTTTTTT. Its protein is CASSPPWTGINEKLFF.

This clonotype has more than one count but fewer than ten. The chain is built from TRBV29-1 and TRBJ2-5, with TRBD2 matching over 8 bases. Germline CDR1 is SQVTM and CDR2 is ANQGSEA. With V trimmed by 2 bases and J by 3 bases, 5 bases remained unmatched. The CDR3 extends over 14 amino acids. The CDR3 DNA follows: TGCAGCGTTGAACGGTGGCGGGGGGAAGAGACCCAGTACTTC. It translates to CSVERWRGEETQYF.

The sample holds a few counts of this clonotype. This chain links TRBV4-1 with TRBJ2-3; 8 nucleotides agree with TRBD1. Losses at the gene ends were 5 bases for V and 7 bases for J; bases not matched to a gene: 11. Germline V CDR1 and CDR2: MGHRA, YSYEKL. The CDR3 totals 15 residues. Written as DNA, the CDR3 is TGCGCCAGCAGCACCCGGACAGGGACGCAGAATACGCAGTATTTT. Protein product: CASSTRTGTQNTQYF.

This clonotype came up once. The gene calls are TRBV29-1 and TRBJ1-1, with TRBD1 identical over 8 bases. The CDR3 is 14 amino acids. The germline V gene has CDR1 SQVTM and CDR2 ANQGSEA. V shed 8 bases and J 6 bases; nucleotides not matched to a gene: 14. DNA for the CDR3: TGCAGCCCTTGGGTAAGACAGGGGACCCCTGAAGCTTTCTTT. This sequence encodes CSPWVRQGTPEAFF.

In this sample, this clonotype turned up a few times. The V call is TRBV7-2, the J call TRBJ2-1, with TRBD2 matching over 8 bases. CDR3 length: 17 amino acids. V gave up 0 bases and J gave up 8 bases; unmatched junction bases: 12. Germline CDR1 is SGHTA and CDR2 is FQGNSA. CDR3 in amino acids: CASSLAYRRGVGDEQFF. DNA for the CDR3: TGTGCCAGCAGCTTAGCGTACAGGCGGGGGGTAGGCGATGAGCAGTTCTTC.

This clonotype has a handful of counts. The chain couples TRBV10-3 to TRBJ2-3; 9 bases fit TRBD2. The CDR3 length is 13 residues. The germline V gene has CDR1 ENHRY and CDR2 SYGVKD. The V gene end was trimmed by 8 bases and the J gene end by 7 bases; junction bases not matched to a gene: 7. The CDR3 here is CAILGGTSNTQYF. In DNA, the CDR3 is TGTGCCATCCTTGGAGGGACTAGCAATACGCAGTATTTT.

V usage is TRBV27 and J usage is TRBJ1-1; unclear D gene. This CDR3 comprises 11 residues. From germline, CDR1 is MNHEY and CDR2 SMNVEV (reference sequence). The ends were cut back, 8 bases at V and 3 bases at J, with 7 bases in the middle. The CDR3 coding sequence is TGTGCCAGCGGATCCCACACTGAAGCTTTCTTT. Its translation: CASGSHTEAFF.